A selection of T cell receptor beta chains follows, all from one sample in a study of T cells expressing NK-cell markers. TCRdb re-called the 5' RACE reads and shows each CDR3 protein once, DNA omitted. There are some 150,000 distinct CDR3 sequences in the sample, with about 12% held by the top ten. Sequencing input: blood T cells: a sorted CD56 or NKG2C T cell subset, CD4+ or CD8+ T cells, or bulk PBMC T cells (not recorded which). The receptors stem from a man aged 18 to 29 in good health. The CDR3 runs from the conserved cysteine through the conserved F or W. Fields, in order: V gene, J gene, CDR3 protein.

v_gene: TRBV7-6
j_gene: TRBJ2-2
CDR3aa: CASIESSGSAGELFF

v_gene: TRBV4-2
j_gene: TRBJ2-5
CDR3aa: CASSPNPTSGPEETQYF

v_gene: TRBV7-8
j_gene: TRBJ2-3
CDR3aa: CASSLHGAAQYF

v_gene: TRBV7-9
j_gene: TRBJ2-2
CDR3aa: CASTTRTSGTGELFF

v_gene: TRBV12-3/TRBV12-4
j_gene: TRBJ2-1
CDR3aa: CASSSTSGREYNEQFF

v_gene: TRBV20-1
j_gene: TRBJ2-1
CDR3aa: CSARPTGINEQFF

v_gene: TRBV6-1
j_gene: TRBJ2-1
CDR3aa: CASRGGTGTSYNEQFF

v_gene: TRBV3-1
j_gene: TRBJ2-1
CDR3aa: CASRQGVNQFF

v_gene: TRBV28
j_gene: TRBJ1-1
CDR3aa: CASSSRQGVFTEAFF

v_gene: TRBV11-2
j_gene: TRBJ2-1
CDR3aa: CASSYPGLDYNEQFF

v_gene: TRBV12-3/TRBV12-4
j_gene: TRBJ1-1
CDR3aa: CASSMRDGRLEAFF

v_gene: TRBV5-1
j_gene: TRBJ2-1
CDR3aa: CASSLLTGYEQFF

v_gene: TRBV5-1
j_gene: TRBJ2-1
CDR3aa: CASSLQGSGGFDNEQFF

v_gene: TRBV4-1
j_gene: TRBJ1-5
CDR3aa: CASSPRGMGNQPQHF

v_gene: TRBV4-2
j_gene: TRBJ2-3
CDR3aa: CASSLEGEREGADTQYF

v_gene: TRBV6-1
j_gene: TRBJ1-1
CDR3aa: CASGLGDLNTEAFF

v_gene: TRBV29-1
j_gene: TRBJ2-7
CDR3aa: CSVDGQSGEQYF

v_gene: TRBV20-1
j_gene: TRBJ2-5
CDR3aa: CSAWTSGRQETQYF

v_gene: TRBV19
j_gene: TRBJ1-3
CDR3aa: CASRGEPGADSGNTIYF

v_gene: TRBV7-9
j_gene: TRBJ1-2
CDR3aa: CASSHTGDGYTF

v_gene: TRBV24-1
j_gene: TRBJ2-3
CDR3aa: CATSGMLITDTQYF

v_gene: TRBV10-3
j_gene: TRBJ2-7
CDR3aa: CAIRTGPNYEQYF

v_gene: TRBV7-8
j_gene: TRBJ1-2
CDR3aa: CASSPVFGGNYGYTF

v_gene: TRBV30
j_gene: TRBJ2-3
CDR3aa: CAWSTGTSARDTQYF

v_gene: TRBV25-1
j_gene: TRBJ1-4
CDR3aa: CASSEFGDEKLFF

v_gene: TRBV4-3
j_gene: TRBJ2-5
CDR3aa: CASSQDWREGQGFSETQYF

v_gene: TRBV2
j_gene: TRBJ2-7
CDR3aa: CASSEGPYEQYF